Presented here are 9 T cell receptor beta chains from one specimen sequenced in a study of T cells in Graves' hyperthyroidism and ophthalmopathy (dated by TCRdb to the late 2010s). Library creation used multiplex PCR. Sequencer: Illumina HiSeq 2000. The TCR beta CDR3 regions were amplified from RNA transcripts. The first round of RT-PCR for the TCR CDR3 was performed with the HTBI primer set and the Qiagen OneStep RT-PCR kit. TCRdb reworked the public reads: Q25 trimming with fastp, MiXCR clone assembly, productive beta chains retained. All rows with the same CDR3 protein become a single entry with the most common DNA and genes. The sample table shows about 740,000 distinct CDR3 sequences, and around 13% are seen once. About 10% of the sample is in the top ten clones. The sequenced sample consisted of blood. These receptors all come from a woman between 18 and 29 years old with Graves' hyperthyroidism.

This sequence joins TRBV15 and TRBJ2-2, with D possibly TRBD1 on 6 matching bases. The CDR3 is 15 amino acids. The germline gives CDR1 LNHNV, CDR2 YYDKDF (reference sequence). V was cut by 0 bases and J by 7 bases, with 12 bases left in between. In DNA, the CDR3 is TGTGCCACCAGCAGAGATTGGACAGTGAGCGGGGAGCTGTTTTTT. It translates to CATSRDWTVSGELFF.

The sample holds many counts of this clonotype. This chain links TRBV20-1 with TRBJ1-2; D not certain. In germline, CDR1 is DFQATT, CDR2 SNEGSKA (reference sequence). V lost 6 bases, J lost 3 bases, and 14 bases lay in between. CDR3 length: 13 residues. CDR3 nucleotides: TGCAGTGCAATATCGATTACCGACTATGGCTACACCTTC. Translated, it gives CSAISITDYGYTF.

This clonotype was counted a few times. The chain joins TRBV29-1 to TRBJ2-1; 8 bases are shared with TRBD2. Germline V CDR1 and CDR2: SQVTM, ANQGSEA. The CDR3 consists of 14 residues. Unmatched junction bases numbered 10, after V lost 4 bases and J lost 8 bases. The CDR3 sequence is CSVAGTSGSDEQFF. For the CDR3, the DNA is TGCAGCGTTGCAGGGACTAGTGGGAGCGATGAGCAGTTCTTC.

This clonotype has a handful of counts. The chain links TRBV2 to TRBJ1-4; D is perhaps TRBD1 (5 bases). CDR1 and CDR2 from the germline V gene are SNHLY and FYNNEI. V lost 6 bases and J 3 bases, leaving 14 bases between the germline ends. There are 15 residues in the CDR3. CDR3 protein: CASRPRGRANEKLFF. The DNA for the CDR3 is TGTGCCAGCAGACCTCGGGGCAGGGCTAATGAAAAACTGTTTTTT. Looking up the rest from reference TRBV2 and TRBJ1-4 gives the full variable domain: EPEVTQTPSHQVTQMGQEVILRCVPISNHLYFYWYRQILGQKVEFLVSFYNNEISEKSEIFDDQFSVERPDGSNFTLKIRSTKLEDSAMYFCASRPRGRANEKLFFGSGTQLSVL.

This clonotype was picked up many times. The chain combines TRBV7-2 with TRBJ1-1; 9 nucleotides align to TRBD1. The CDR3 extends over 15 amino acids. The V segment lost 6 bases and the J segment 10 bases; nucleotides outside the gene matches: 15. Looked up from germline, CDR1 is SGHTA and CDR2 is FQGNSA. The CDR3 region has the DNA TGTGCCAGCAGGCCTGGGGGACAGGGTTTGTCTGGAGCTTTCTTT. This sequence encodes CASRPGGQGLSGAFF.

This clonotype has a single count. The CDR3 loop reads CASSVGLATSYEQYF. The DNA for the CDR3 is TGTGCCAGCAGCGTAGGGCTAGCGACGTCCTACGAGCAGTACTTC. The chain couples TRBV9 to TRBJ2-7; maybe TRBD2 (6 bases). Germline CDR1 SGDLS, CDR2 YYNGEE. The CDR3 is made up of 15 amino acids. Trimming shortened V by 0 bases and J by 1 base, and 11 bases separated the two germline ends.

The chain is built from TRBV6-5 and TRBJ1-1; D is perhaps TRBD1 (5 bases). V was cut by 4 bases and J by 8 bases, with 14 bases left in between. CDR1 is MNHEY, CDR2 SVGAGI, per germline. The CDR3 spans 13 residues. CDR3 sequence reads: CASSSVTVGEAFF. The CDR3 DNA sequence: TGTGCCAGCAGTTCCGTGACAGTAGGGGAAGCTTTCTTT.

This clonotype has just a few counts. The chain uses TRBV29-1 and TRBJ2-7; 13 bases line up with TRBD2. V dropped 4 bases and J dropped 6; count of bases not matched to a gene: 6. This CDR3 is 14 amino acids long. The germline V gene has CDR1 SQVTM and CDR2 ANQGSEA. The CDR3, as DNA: TGCAGCGTTGTACTAGCGGGAGGGCCAGGCGAGCAGTACTTC. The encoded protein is CSVVLAGGPGEQYF.

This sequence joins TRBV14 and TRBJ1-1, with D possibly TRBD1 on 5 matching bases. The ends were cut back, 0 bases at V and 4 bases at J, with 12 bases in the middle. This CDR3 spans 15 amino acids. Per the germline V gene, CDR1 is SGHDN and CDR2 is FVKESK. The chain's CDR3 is CASSQDVGVGTEAFF. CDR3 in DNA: TGTGCCAGCAGCCAAGATGTAGGGGTCGGCACTGAAGCTTTCTTT.